This T cell receptor beta chain stems from a study of a mutant IDH1 vaccine in newly diagnosed glioma. Across the whole study: Vaccine dosing followed radiotherapy by 4-6 weeks, or accompanied temozolomide cycles. Treated individuals were about 62% male and about 40% female, averaging about 41 years of age.

Only in-frame clones appear in the TCRdb table, and some are missing; sequencing was by immunoSEQ multiplex PCR. The data contain around 120,000 clones, about four fifths of them seen just once; the ten biggest clones take up less than 7%. Looked up from germline, CDR1 is MNHNS and CDR2 is SASEGT. This CDR3 is built from 15 residues. V was clipped by 5 bases and J by 0 bases; unmatched bases: 5. This clone occurred a few times. The antigen is undetermined. Noted time point: week 11, during vaccination. The content of each vaccine dose was 300 ug of mutant IDH1 20-mer peptide, and topical imiquimod accompanied it. The study enrolled donors with new WHO grade 3 or 4 IDH1-mutant, ATRX-lost astrocytomas.

The sequences come from PBMCs, collected from a glioma patient whose treatment included an IDH1 peptide vaccine. The source is a man aged 40-49 years with glioma. The V and J genes are TRBV6-1 and TRBJ2-7, with 9 bases aligning to TRBD2. The chain's CDR3 is CASSLLAGNSYEQYF. The CDR3 nucleotides are TGTGCCAGCAGTTTGCTAGCGGGGAACTCCTACGAGCAGTACTTC.